These T cell receptor beta chains were read from a single sample in a study of response to subunit inactivated influenza vaccine. TCRdb reprocessed the RT-PCR reads via MiXCR and lists one record per CDR3 protein. The profile covers fewer than 750,000 distinct CDR3 sequences, with less than 15% appearing a single time and 8.5% to 14% taken by the ten largest. This sample comprised PBMCs from blood, obtained roughly 12 days after vaccination. These TCRs come from a man over 45 who received an inactivated influenza vaccine. The CDR3 runs from the conserved cysteine through the conserved F or W. The D gene is left open where the match is weak. Size tells how often a clone was seen (once, few, many) or the class of an expanded clone, and some rows leave it out.

clone_size | j_call | d_call | v_call | cdr3_aa | cdr3_nt
few | TRBJ1-4 | TRBD1 | TRBV7-2 | CASSSIRAGGKLFF | TGTGCCAGCAGCTCCATCCGGGCAGGGGGCAAACTGTTTTTT
few | TRBJ2-1 | TRBD2 | TRBV7-7 | CASSSETSGGAGNEQFF | TGTGCTAGCAGCTCTGAGACTAGCGGGGGGGCCGGGAATGAGCAGTTCTTC
few | TRBJ2-5 | NA | TRBV30 | CAWSTIAGFQETQYF | TGTGCCTGGAGTACCATTGCTGGCTTCCAAGAGACCCAGTACTTC
NA | TRBJ1-2 | NA | TRBV29-1 | CSVAQLLRDGYTF | TGCAGCGTTGCCCAGCTTTTAAGGGATGGCTACACCTTC
NA | TRBJ2-5 | NA | TRBV5-1 | CASSLEPGILVDQYF | TGCGCCAGCAGCTTGGAGCCGGGCATACTCGTCGACCAGTACTTC
many | TRBJ2-5 | NA | TRBV5-1 | CASSLYQETQYF | TGTGCCAGCAGCTTGTACCAAGAGACCCAGTACTTC
NA | TRBJ1-5 | NA | TRBV28 | CASSFSRQWNQPQHF | TGTGCCAGCAGTTTTAGTAGACAGTGGAATCAGCCCCAGCATTTT
many | TRBJ2-2 | NA | TRBV6-5 | CASSFWGTGELFF | TGTGCCAGCAGTTTCTGGGGGACCGGGGAGCTGTTTTTT
once | TRBJ2-7 | NA | TRBV18 | CASSPPLTRKVGEQYF | TGTGCCAGCTCACCACCGTTGACACGGAAGGTGGGCGAGCAGTACTTC
few | TRBJ2-3 | TRBD2 | TRBV5-5 | CASSKGLGAADTQYF | TGTGCCAGCAGCAAGGGACTAGGGGCGGCAGATACGCAGTATTTT
NA | TRBJ2-1 | NA | TRBV20-1 | CSARETGLYNEQFF | TGCAGTGCTAGAGAAACTGGGCTTTACAATGAGCAGTTCTTC
few | TRBJ2-2 | NA | TRBV29-1 | CSVEDRANTGELFF | TGCAGCGTTGAAGACAGGGCGAACACCGGGGAGCTGTTTTTT
NA | TRBJ2-7 | NA | TRBV28 | CASSPNRAREQYF | TGTGCCAGCAGTCCTAACAGGGCCCGCGAGCAGTACTTC
few | TRBJ2-7 | NA | TRBV27 | CASSLKGVAYEQYF | TGTGCCAGCAGTTTAAAGGGCGTCGCGTACGAGCAGTACTTC
NA | TRBJ2-2 | TRBD2 | TRBV7-8 | CASSPGGGPGELFF | TGTGCCAGCAGCCCCGGGGGGGGTCCCGGGGAGCTGTTTTTT
many | TRBJ1-1 | NA | TRBV6-1 | CASHGAGGTEAFF | TGTGCCAGCCATGGAGCGGGGGGCACTGAAGCTTTCTTT
once | TRBJ2-7 | TRBD1 | TRBV20-1 | CSARTGAQEQYF | TGCAGTGCCAGAACAGGGGCGCAGGAGCAGTACTTC
few | TRBJ2-7 | NA | TRBV10-3 | CAISDMGYEQYF | TGTGCCATCAGTGATATGGGATACGAGCAGTACTTC
many | TRBJ2-2 | NA | TRBV5-8 | CASSLAQNTGELFF | TGTGCCAGCAGCTTGGCACAGAACACCGGGGAGCTGTTTTTT
NA | TRBJ2-1 | NA | TRBV12-3/TRBV12-4 | CATRLGGNSYNEQFF | TGTGCCACCCGGCTTGGGGGCAACTCCTACAATGAGCAGTTCTTC
NA | TRBJ1-2 | NA | TRBV3-1 | CASSQDLFRKRGYTF | TGTGCCAGCAGCCAAGATCTCTTTAGAAAAAGAGGCTACACCTTC
NA | TRBJ2-2 | TRBD1 | TRBV7-9 | CASSLVGQANTGELFF | TGTGCCAGCAGCTTAGTAGGACAGGCGAACACCGGGGAGCTGTTTTTT
few | TRBJ2-1 | TRBD2 | TRBV5-1 | CASSLGLLAGRNNEQFF | TGCGCCAGCAGCTTGGGCCTACTAGCGGGAAGGAACAATGAGCAGTTCTTC
few | TRBJ1-1 | TRBD1 | TRBV4-2 | CASRQQGATSTEAFF | TGTGCCAGCAGGCAACAGGGGGCGACTTCGACTGAAGCTTTCTTT
NA | TRBJ2-7 | TRBD1 | TRBV6-5 | CASSYIGTGYEQYF | TGTGCCAGCAGTTACATCGGGACAGGGTACGAGCAGTACTTC
once | TRBJ2-7 | TRBD1 | TRBV5-1 | CASSLSGGVYEQYF | TGCGCCAGCAGCTTGTCAGGGGGAGTGTACGAGCAGTACTTC
NA | TRBJ1-5 | NA | TRBV7-2 | CASSPDRPNQPQHF | TGTGCCAGCAGCCCGGACAGACCCAATCAGCCCCAGCATTTT
NA | TRBJ2-2 | NA | TRBV14 | CASSPRTFTGELFF | TGTGCCAGCAGCCCTAGGACATTCACCGGGGAGCTGTTTTTT
once | TRBJ2-7 | NA | TRBV5-5 | CASSLADTSSYEQYF | TGTGCCAGCAGCTTGGCCGATACGAGCTCCTACGAGCAGTACTTC
few | TRBJ2-5 | NA | TRBV20-1 | CSARGLKETQYF | TGCAGTGCTAGAGGGTTAAAAGAGACCCAGTACTTC
NA | TRBJ2-7 | TRBD1 | TRBV29-1 | CSGGTGTDYEQYF | TGCAGCGGTGGGACAGGGACCGACTACGAGCAGTACTTC
NA | TRBJ2-7 | TRBD1 | TRBV10-3 | CAIRDRQGSYEQYF | TGTGCCATCAGGGATAGACAGGGGTCCTACGAGCAGTACTTC
NA | TRBJ2-7 | NA | TRBV29-1 | CSVEGDQRSEQYF | TGCAGCGTTGAAGGGGACCAGAGAAGCGAGCAGTACTTC
few | TRBJ2-7 | NA | TRBV11-2 | CASSLRAGDYEQYF | TGTGCCAGCAGCCTTAGGGCAGGGGACTACGAGCAGTACTTC
many | TRBJ2-5 | NA | TRBV7-9 | CASSSPGPGMEETQYF | TGTGCCAGCAGCTCCCCCGGACCCGGGATGGAAGAGACCCAGTACTTC
few | TRBJ1-4 | NA | TRBV6-2/TRBV6-3 | CASMSGSANEKLFF | TGTGCCAGCATGTCGGGCTCGGCGAATGAAAAACTGTTTTTT
few | TRBJ2-7 | TRBD1 | TRBV7-9 | CASSLGQDEQYF | TGTGCCAGCAGCCTGGGACAGGACGAGCAGTACTTC
NA | TRBJ2-5 | NA | TRBV20-1 | CSARGAVQETQYF | TGCAGTGCTAGAGGGGCCGTCCAAGAGACCCAGTACTTC
few | TRBJ2-3 | TRBD1 | TRBV25-1 | CATTGGTDTQYF | TGTGCCACTACAGGGGGCACAGATACGCAGTATTTT
NA | TRBJ1-1 | NA | TRBV5-1 | CASRGEGNTEAFF | TGCGCCAGCAGGGGAGAGGGGAACACTGAAGCTTTCTTT
NA | TRBJ2-7 | TRBD2 | TRBV4-2 | CASSQGLAGDLYEQYF | TGTGCCAGCAGCCAAGGTTTAGCGGGAGACCTCTACGAGCAGTACTTC
once | TRBJ2-3 | NA | TRBV12-3/TRBV12-4 | CASSPVAGAATQYF | TGTGCCAGCAGTCCGGTGGCAGGAGCCGCTACGCAGTATTTT
few | TRBJ2-1 | TRBD1 | TRBV10-3 | CAIRQGNNEQFF | TGTGCCATCAGACAGGGGAACAATGAGCAGTTCTTC
few | TRBJ2-5 | TRBD2 | TRBV7-2 | CASSFSGSQETQYF | TGTGCCAGCAGCTTTAGCGGGAGCCAAGAGACCCAGTACTTC
few | TRBJ1-1 | NA | TRBV28 | CASSLEGWNTEAFF | TGTGCCAGCAGTTTAGAGGGGTGGAACACTGAAGCTTTCTTT
NA | TRBJ2-5 | NA | TRBV5-1 | CASSLAYSKETQYF | TGCGCCAGCAGCTTGGCCTACAGTAAAGAGACCCAGTACTTC
NA | TRBJ2-3 | TRBD2 | TRBV28 | CASSLRGGGAPDTQYF | TGTGCCAGCAGTTTACGAGGCGGGGGGGCCCCAGATACGCAGTATTTT